This T cell receptor beta chain was sequenced in a study of a mutant IDH1 vaccine in newly diagnosed glioma. Study-wide background: Following radiotherapy alone, or alongside temozolomide cycles, vaccination was started after an interval of 4-6 weeks.

Time point indicated: week 11, during vaccination. Vaccination comprised doses that each held 300 ug of mutant IDH1 20-mer peptide, plus topical imiquimod. Generated by immunoSEQ multiplex PCR, the TCRdb table keeps only in-frame clones and is missing some. Found here are tens of thousands of clones, about 80% of them singletons; the top ten hold over 4.5%. The J segment lost 8 bases and the V segment lost 4 bases, leaving 5 bases of the junction unmatched. The CDR3 loop spans 13 amino acids. Germline CDR1 reads SGHAT; CDR2 reads FQNNGV. This clone was detected only once. Its antigen is unknown. This clonotype was sampled from a man in his fifties or sixties with glioma. This chain links TRBV11-2 with TRBJ2-1; 7 bases map to TRBD2. The material sequenced was PBMCs, taken from a glioma patient whose treatment included an IDH1 peptide vaccine. The CDR3 spells CASSSGTTDEQFF. CDR3 nucleotide sequence: TGTGCCAGCAGCTCCGGGACTACCGATGAGCAGTTCTTC.